Reported below is one T cell receptor (beta chain). Regions amplified from RNA transcripts were the TCR beta CDR3 regions. The HTBI primer set drove a first-round RT-PCR of the TCR CDR3. Via MiXCR, TCRdb re-called the multiplex PCR reads, giving one row per CDR3 protein. Counted here are around 440,000 distinct CDR3 sequences, approximately 15% occurring once; the ten biggest clones make up just under 8%. This specimen comes from a study of T cells in Graves' hyperthyroidism and ophthalmopathy. This TCR was recovered from a woman aged 18 to 35 with Graves' hyperthyroidism. Material for sequencing was blood.

The CDR3 region is CASSVAGTEFSGANVLTF. The CDR3, as DNA: TGTGCCAGCAGTGTTGCGGGGACAGAGTTCTCTGGGGCCAACGTCCTGACTTTC. The chain has TRBV25-1 and TRBJ2-6; D is possibly TRBD1 (7 bases). V was clipped by 4 bases and J by 0 bases, with 16 bases between them. Germline V gene lookup returns CDR1 MGHDK and CDR2 SYGVNS. The CDR3 totals 18 residues.